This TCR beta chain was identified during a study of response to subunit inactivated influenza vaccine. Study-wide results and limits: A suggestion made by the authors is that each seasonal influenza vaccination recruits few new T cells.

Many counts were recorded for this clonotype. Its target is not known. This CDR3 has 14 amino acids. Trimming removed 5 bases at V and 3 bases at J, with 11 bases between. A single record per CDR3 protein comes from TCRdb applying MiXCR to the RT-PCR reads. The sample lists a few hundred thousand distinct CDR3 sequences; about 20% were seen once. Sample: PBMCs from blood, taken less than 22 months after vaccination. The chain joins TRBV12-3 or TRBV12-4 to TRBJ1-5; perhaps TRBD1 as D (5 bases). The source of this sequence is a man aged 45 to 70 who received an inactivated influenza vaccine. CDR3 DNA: TGTGCCAGCAGTATTCAGGGAAACAATCAGCCCCAGCATTTT. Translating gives CASSIQGNNQPQHF.